This section outlines one T cell receptor beta chain sequence together with its context. These data are taken from a study of response to subunit inactivated influenza vaccine. The CDR3 sequence is 13 residues long. Germline CDR1 reads LGHNA; CDR2 reads YSLEER. The ends were cut back, 2 bases at V and 10 bases at J, with 14 bases in the middle. Each CDR3 protein gets one entry after TCRdb re-called the RT-PCR reads with MiXCR. The sample has 750,000 to 850,000 distinct CDR3 sequences, roughly 18% seen once; the top ten hold roughly 10%. The chain employs TRBV4-3 and TRBJ1-1; the D gene is possibly TRBD1 (6 bases). The specimen was PBMCs from blood, collected roughly 5 days after vaccination. This TCR came from a man aged 50-60 years who received an inactivated influenza vaccine. CDR3 loop: CASSQNSRGPAFF. CDR3 in DNA: TGCGCCAGCAGCCAAAATTCCAGGGGACCAGCTTTCTTT.